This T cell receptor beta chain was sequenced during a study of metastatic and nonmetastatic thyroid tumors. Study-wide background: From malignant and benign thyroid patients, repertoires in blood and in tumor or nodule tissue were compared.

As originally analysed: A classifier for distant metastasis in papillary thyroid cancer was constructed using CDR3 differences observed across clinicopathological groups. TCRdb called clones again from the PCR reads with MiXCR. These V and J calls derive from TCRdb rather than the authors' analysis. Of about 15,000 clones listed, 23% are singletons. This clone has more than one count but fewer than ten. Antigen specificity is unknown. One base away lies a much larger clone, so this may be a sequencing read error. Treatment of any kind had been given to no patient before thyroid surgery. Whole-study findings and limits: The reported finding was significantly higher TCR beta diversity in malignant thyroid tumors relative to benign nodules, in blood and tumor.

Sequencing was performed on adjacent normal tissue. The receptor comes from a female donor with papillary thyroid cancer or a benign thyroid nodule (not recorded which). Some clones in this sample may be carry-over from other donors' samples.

The CDR3 loop is CASGQEPGAGQETQYF. CDR3 nucleotide sequence: TGCGCCAGCGGCCAAGAGCCGGGGGCGGGGCAAGAGACCCAGTACTTC. V usage is TRBV4-1 and J usage is TRBJ2-5; TRBD1 or TRBD2 may be the D gene (6 bases each). The germline gives CDR1 MGHRA, CDR2 YSYEKL. The CDR3 runs 16 residues.